Sequencing of this TCR beta chain was carried out in a study of blood T cell repertoires in COVID-19. TCRdb's copy holds only in-frame clones and misses some; the assay was immunoSEQ multiplex PCR. The data contain a few hundred thousand clones, 65% to 90% of them singletons. The trim removed 0 bases at V and 5 bases at J, leaving 8 bases unmatched. Germline V gene lookup returns CDR1 SGHVS and CDR2 FQNEAQ. The CDR3 is made up of 16 amino acids. This study enrolled people aged about 18 to 100 from about 26 US geographic areas. This clonotype was sampled from a woman under 30 who had recovered from COVID-19. Sequenced input: PBMCs or T cells enriched from blood (not recorded which). The gene calls are TRBV7-8 and TRBJ1-1; 8 positions match TRBD1. CDR3 sequence reads: CASSLAHSWTGTEAFF. In nucleotides, the CDR3 is TGTGCCAGCAGCTTAGCCCACTCCTGGACAGGGACTGAAGCTTTCTTT.